This T cell receptor (beta chain) was identified during a study of T cell repertoires in cytomegalovirus infection. Germline CDR1 reads MDHEN; CDR2 reads SYDVKM. The CDR3 is 15 residues long. V was cut by 5 bases and J by 0 bases, with 11 bases left in between. TCRdb re-analysed the reads in MiXCR, keeping a single row per CDR3 protein. The profile covers 450,000 to 550,000 distinct CDR3 sequences, with approximately 16% appearing a single time and more than 20% taken by the ten largest. Sequences were obtained from CD8+ T cells from PBMCs. This clonotype was sampled from a human donor in good health (CMV status not recorded). Some clones in this sample may be carry-over from other donors' samples. V usage is TRBV28 and J usage is TRBJ1-5; D gene ambiguous. CDR3 sequence (DNA): TGTGCCAGCAGTACCCCGGTGACTAGCAATCAGCCCCAGCATTTT. Encoded protein: CASSTPVTSNQPQHF.